Detailed here is one TCR beta chain. Trimming removed 4 bases from V and 8 bases from J, with 16 bases in between. CDR3 length equals 14 residues. Germline V CDR1 and CDR2: SGHRS, YFSETQ. Generated by immunoSEQ multiplex PCR, the TCRdb table keeps only in-frame clones and is missing some. The sample carries 60,000 to 90,000 clones, just under 85% recorded once. The sample is drawn from a study of cytomegalovirus exposure and HLA in healthy donors. This receptor was identified in a young man in good health and CMV-seronegative. Sequencing was carried out using PBMCs. This chain joins TRBV5-1 and TRBJ2-1; D is perhaps TRBD2 (5 bases). Here the CDR3 reads CASSSGAAIDEQFF. The CDR3 region has the DNA TGCGCCAGCAGCAGCGGTGCCGCTATTGATGAGCAGTTCTTC.